The rows below give T cell receptor beta chains drawn from one sample of a study of cytomegalovirus exposure and HLA in healthy donors. Measured with immunoSEQ multiplex PCR; TCRdb has only the in-frame clones, and not every one. The repertoire has about 140,000 clones, around 80% of them found once; the top ten carry around 14%. The sequenced sample consisted of PBMCs. The receptors stem from a woman between 35 and 50 years old in good health and CMV-seronegative. Both conserved end residues are part of each CDR3. Each record gives: V gene, clone size, J gene, D gene, CDR3 protein, CDR3 DNA. The D gene is left open where the match is weak. Size values are once, few and many counts, or a class for expanded clones, and some rows have none.

V: TRBV10-2
size: NA
J: TRBJ2-7
D: TRBD2
CDR3: CASSLGLQKVEQYF
DNA: TGCGCCAGCAGCCTGGGACTACAGAAGGTCGAGCAGTACTTC

V: TRBV11-3
size: once
J: TRBJ2-4
D: NA
CDR3: CASSLAAGKNIQYF
DNA: TGTGCCAGCAGCTTAGCGGCAGGCAAAAATATTCAGTACTTC

V: TRBV28
size: NA
J: TRBJ2-3
D: TRBD2
CDR3: CASSLSSGSYDTQYF
DNA: TGTGCCAGCAGTTTATCTAGCGGGAGTTACGATACGCAGTATTTT

V: TRBV5-1
size: NA
J: TRBJ2-3
D: NA
CDR3: CASSSTAGDTQYF
DNA: TGCGCCAGCAGCTCGACGGCGGGGGATACGCAGTATTTT

V: TRBV19
size: NA
J: TRBJ2-7
D: NA
CDR3: CASNDARLGEQYF
DNA: TGTGCCAGTAACGACGCCCGACTTGGCGAGCAGTACTTC

V: TRBV4-3
size: NA
J: TRBJ2-5
D: NA
CDR3: CASSQAWAVATQYF
DNA: TGCGCCAGCAGCCAAGCTTGGGCAGTGGCGACCCAGTACTTC

V: TRBV25-1
size: few
J: TRBJ1-2
D: NA
CDR3: CASSGGHPSLGYGYTF
DNA: TGTGCCAGCAGTGGGGGACATCCCTCATTGGGGTATGGCTACACCTTC

V: TRBV13
size: NA
J: TRBJ2-3
D: TRBD2
CDR3: CASSRGGGAKTDTQYF
DNA: TGTGCCAGCAGCCGAGGCGGGGGGGCGAAAACAGATACGCAGTATTTT

V: TRBV7-9
size: NA
J: TRBJ1-5
D: NA
CDR3: CASSLSDGNQPQHF
DNA: TGTGCCAGCAGCCTGAGCGACGGGAATCAGCCCCAGCATTTT

V: TRBV9
size: NA
J: TRBJ2-7
D: NA
CDR3: CASSVGDIRSMTYEQYF
DNA: TGCGCCAGCAGCGTAGGGGACATAAGATCTATGACCTACGAGCAGTACTTC

V: TRBV7-9
size: NA
J: TRBJ2-7
D: NA
CDR3: CASSPPEDRISYEQYF
DNA: TGTGCCAGCAGCCCCCCGGAGGACAGAATCTCATACGAGCAGTACTTC

V: TRBV20-1
size: NA
J: TRBJ2-2
D: NA
CDR3: CSATFTGELFF
DNA: TGCAGTGCTACCTTTACCGGGGAGCTGTTTTTT

V: TRBV28
size: NA
J: TRBJ1-5
D: NA
CDR3: CASSVIGERQPQHF
DNA: TGTGCCAGCAGCGTGATCGGGGAGCGACAGCCCCAGCATTTT

V: TRBV7-3
size: NA
J: TRBJ2-1
D: NA
CDR3: CASSLLGVSYNEQFF
DNA: TGTGCCAGCAGCTTATTAGGGGTCTCCTACAATGAGCAGTTCTTC

V: TRBV6-1
size: once
J: TRBJ2-1
D: NA
CDR3: CASSGPTGLDNEQFF
DNA: TGTGCCAGCAGTGGTCCGACAGGATTAGACAATGAGCAGTTCTTC

V: TRBV28
size: NA
J: TRBJ2-5
D: TRBD2
CDR3: CASKWTSQETQYF
DNA: TGTGCCAGCAAATGGACTAGTCAAGAGACCCAGTACTTC

V: TRBV2
size: NA
J: TRBJ1-5
D: TRBD1
CDR3: CASSDSDRGQPQHF
DNA: TGTGCCAGCAGTGATTCGGACAGGGGTCAGCCCCAGCATTTT

V: TRBV9
size: NA
J: TRBJ2-3
D: TRBD2
CDR3: CASSVARSGRAGDTQYF
DNA: TGTGCCAGCAGCGTAGCCCGTAGCGGGAGGGCCGGAGATACGCAGTATTTT

V: TRBV11-2
size: NA
J: TRBJ2-7
D: NA
CDR3: CASSHSYEQYF
DNA: TGTGCCAGCAGCCATAGTTACGAGCAGTACTTC

V: TRBV10-3
size: NA
J: TRBJ2-5
D: NA
CDR3: CAISDPTRSSETQYF
DNA: TGTGCCATCAGTGACCCGACTAGATCTTCGGAGACCCAGTACTTC

V: TRBV7-3
size: NA
J: TRBJ2-5
D: TRBD1
CDR3: CASSFTGEETQYF
DNA: TGTGCCAGCAGCTTTACAGGGGAGGAGACCCAGTACTTC

V: TRBV7-7
size: NA
J: TRBJ2-3
D: TRBD2
CDR3: CASSAGLAGGPITDTQYF
DNA: TGTGCCAGCAGTGCGGGACTAGCGGGGGGGCCAATCACAGATACGCAGTATTTT

V: TRBV19
size: NA
J: TRBJ2-4
D: NA
CDR3: CASSTGVAGVNSQYF
DNA: TGTGCCAGTAGTACTGGTGTTGCAGGGGTAAACAGTCAGTACTTC

V: TRBV7-2
size: NA
J: TRBJ2-5
D: TRBD1
CDR3: CASSFKSPGTGGRGETQYF
DNA: TGTGCCAGCAGCTTTAAGTCCCCCGGGACAGGGGGCAGAGGGGAGACCCAGTACTTC